The T cell receptor beta chain described here comes from a study of shared clonotypes between healthy human individuals. The overall study: Each donor's CD8 memory used one plate, CD8 naive two, each CD4 subset three.

Naive CD8 cells comprised CD45RO-negative, CCR7-positively selected cells, excluding terminally differentiated effector memory CD45RA+ cells. The study, taken as a whole, reports: Non-shared clonotypes were found to have lower generation probabilities than the clonotypes that were shared by all four of the sorted-subset donors. With few donors, the genetic and exposure-history diversity represented was limited. Rarefaction exposed incomplete sorted-subset sequencing despite large depth.

In this sample, this clone turned up a few times. Its antigen is as yet unknown. Sequenced by immunoSEQ multiplex PCR; TCRdb stores in-frame clones only, minus some. The sample comprises some 2,100,000 clones, approximately 94% of which are singletons, and over 1.5% rests with the top ten. The CDR3 is made up of 14 amino acids. Germline CDR1 and CDR2: SGHRS and YFSETQ. V was pared by 0 bases and J by 3 bases, with 7 bases between. This clonotype originated in a young man in good health. Some clones in this sample may be carry-over from other donors' samples. Sequenced material: naive CD8+ T cells from PBMCs. The chain couples TRBV5-1 to TRBJ1-5, with D possibly being TRBD1 (5 bases). The CDR3 loop is CASSLGQFNQPQHF. Here the CDR3 DNA reads TGCGCCAGCAGCTTGGGACAGTTCAATCAGCCCCAGCATTTT.